This T cell receptor beta chain was obtained from a study of blood T cell repertoires in COVID-19. The CDR3 runs to 14 residues. Germline CDR1 reads MGHRA; CDR2 reads YSYEKL. V lost 3 bases, J lost 4 bases, and 12 bases lay in between. Clones were sequenced by immunoSEQ multiplex PCR, and TCRdb holds only the in-frame ones, with some missing. The sample includes about 150,000 clones, about 86% of them seen just once. The sequencing input was peripheral blood. This rearrangement joins TRBV4-1 to TRBJ1-2; a possible D gene is TRBD1 (6 bases). The receptor comes from a man aged 65 to 85 with acute or convalescent COVID-19. The CDR3 nucleotides are TGCGCCAGCAGCCAGACCGGGACATCCTATGGCTACACCTTC. This gives the protein CASSQTGTSYGYTF.